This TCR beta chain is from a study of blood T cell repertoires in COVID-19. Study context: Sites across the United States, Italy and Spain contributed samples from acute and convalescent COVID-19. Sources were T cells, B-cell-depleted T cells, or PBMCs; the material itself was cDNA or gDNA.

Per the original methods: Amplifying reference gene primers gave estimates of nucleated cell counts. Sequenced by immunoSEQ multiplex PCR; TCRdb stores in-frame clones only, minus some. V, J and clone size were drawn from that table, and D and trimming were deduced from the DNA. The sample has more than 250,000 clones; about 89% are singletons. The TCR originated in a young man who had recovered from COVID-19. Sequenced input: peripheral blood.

In DNA, the CDR3 is TGTGCCGGTCGCGAGACAGCAAGCCACAATGAGCAGTTCTTC. Translated, it gives CAGRETASHNEQFF. The chain links TRBV2 to TRBJ2-1; the D gene is possibly TRBD1 (5 bases). The germline V gene encodes CDR1 SNHLY and CDR2 FYNNEI. V lost 11 bases and J lost 5, with 19 bases in between. This CDR3 is built from 14 residues.